The 19 T cell receptor beta chains below come from one sample, sequenced in a study of neurological immune-mediated disorders. Each CDR3 protein is one row after TCRdb ran MiXCR on the 5' RACE reads. The sample gives approximately 44,000 distinct CDR3 sequences, just under 6% of which show up once; less than 1.5% is in the top ten. Sequences were obtained from CD4+ T cells from blood. Source of these receptors: a woman aged 18-29 years with multiple sclerosis.

This clonotype was counted at least ten times. V gene TRBV9 combines with J gene TRBJ2-4, with no clear D. The CDR3 spans 14 residues. The V end lost 0 bases, the J end lost 0 bases, and 4 bases lay between the germline ends. CDR1 and CDR2 (germline): SGDLS, YYNGEE. CDR3 protein: CASSVGGAKNIQYF. Here the CDR3 DNA reads TGTGCCAGCAGCGTAGGCGGAGCCAAAAACATTCAGTACTTC.

This clonotype showed up many times. The chain links TRBV2 to TRBJ2-1, with TRBD2 identical over 10 bases. V lost 6 bases and J lost 5; bases outside the gene matches: 4. The germline CDR1 and CDR2 sequences are SNHLY and FYNNEI. The CDR3 loop spans 14 amino acids. CDR3 in amino acids: CASRGLATNNEQFF. As DNA, the CDR3 is TGTGCCAGCAGGGGACTAGCGACTAACAATGAGCAGTTCTTC.

This clonotype was observed at least ten times. The chain employs TRBV4-3 and TRBJ2-2, with a weak D call TRBD2 (6 bases). The CDR3 length is 16 residues. The V end was cut by 2 bases, the J end by 1 base, with 11 bases between. In germline, CDR1 is LGHNA, CDR2 YSLEER. CDR3 protein: CASSQSTGVNTGELFF. The CDR3 coding sequence is TGCGCCAGCAGCCAATCAACGGGAGTGAACACCGGGGAGCTGTTTTTT.

This clonotype was counted many times. This rearrangement joins TRBV14 to TRBJ1-2; no clear D gene. The germline V and J ends were trimmed by 3 bases and 1 base, with 9 bases remaining between them. Germline loops: CDR1 SGHDN, CDR2 FVKESK. This CDR3 contains 14 residues. The CDR3 sequence: CASSHWNGNYGYTF. CDR3 bases: TGTGCCAGCAGCCATTGGAATGGTAACTATGGCTACACCTTC.

There are many counts of this clonotype. A junction boundary mismatches the germline segment, possibly from a read error. The rearrangement links TRBV12-3 or TRBV12-4 to TRBJ2-3, with TRBD2 matching 11 bases. The CDR3 consists of 15 residues. The CDR3 coding sequence is TGTGCCAGCAGTCTAGCGGGAGGATACACAGATACGCAGTATTTT. It translates to CASSLAGGYTDTQYF.

This clonotype was seen many times. The rearrangement uses TRBV7-3 and TRBJ1-6, with unresolved D. Per the germline V gene, CDR1 is SGHTA and CDR2 is FQGTGA. The CDR3 totals 15 residues. The V gene lost 1 base and the J gene lost 7 bases, with 11 bases spanning the gap. The CDR3 region has the DNA TGTGCCAGCAGCTTAAATAGGATGGGGAATTCACCCCTCCACTTT. Its translation is CASSLNRMGNSPLHF.

This clonotype came up many times. V gene TRBV18 combines with J gene TRBJ1-4; 8 bases line up with TRBD1. Germline V CDR1 and CDR2: KGHSH, LQKENI. V shed 5 bases and J 4 bases; nucleotides not matched to a gene: 9. The CDR3 has 16 amino acids. The CDR3 DNA follows: TGTGCCAGCTCAGAAGGGACAGGTGGAAGTAATGAAAAACTGTTTTTT. As protein: CASSEGTGGSNEKLFF.

The CDR3 nucleotides are TGTGCCAGCACCCAGGGGGCGCGGGCTTTCTTT. Protein: CASTQGARAFF. This chain connects TRBV7-9 to TRBJ1-1, with TRBD1 identical over 8 bases. Germline V gives CDR1 SEHNR, CDR2 FQNEAQ (reference sequence). The CDR3 length is 11 residues. V was pared by 7 bases and J by 11 bases, with 6 bases of the junction left unmatched.

This clonotype showed up many times. The J gene is TRBJ2-6, the V gene TRBV27, with 8 bases aligning to TRBD2. The V segment lost 6 bases and the J segment 0 bases; nucleotides outside the gene matches: 4. Germline V gives CDR1 MNHEY, CDR2 SMNVEV (reference sequence). The CDR3 extends over 16 amino acids. In DNA, the CDR3 is TGTGCCAGCAGGGAGCGGGGGCACTCTGGGGCCAACGTCCTGACTTTC. As protein: CASRERGHSGANVLTF. Full variable domain (missing parts from reference TRBV27 and TRBJ2-6): EAQVTQNPRYLITVTGKKLTVTCSQNMNHEYMSWYRQDPGLGLRQIYYSMNVEVTDKGDVPEGYKVSRKEKRNFPLILESPSPNQTSLYFCASRERGHSGANVLTFGAGSRLTVL.

This clonotype was seen at least ten times. The rearrangement links TRBV2 to TRBJ2-3; the match to TRBD1 covers 7 bases. Germline V gives CDR1 SNHLY, CDR2 FYNNEI. V gave up 8 bases and J gave up 7 bases; unmatched junction bases: 12. The CDR3 is 14 amino acids. The CDR3 region is CASGLQGTANTQYF. CDR3 in DNA: TGTGCCAGCGGGTTACAGGGGACGGCGAATACGCAGTATTTT.

This chain connects TRBV30 to TRBJ1-4; maybe TRBD1 (5 bases). The V gene lost 2 bases and the J gene lost 0 bases, with 10 bases spanning the gap. Germline CDR1 reads GTSNPN; CDR2 reads SVGIG (reference sequence). CDR3 length equals 15 residues. Here the CDR3 reads CAWSWGTSTNEKLFF. The CDR3 nucleotides are TGTGCCTGGAGTTGGGGGACTTCAACTAATGAAAAACTGTTTTTT.

Many counts were recorded for this clonotype. The chain carries TRBV7-2 and TRBJ2-5; D is tentatively TRBD1 or TRBD2 (5 bases each). CDR1 is SGHTA and CDR2 is FQGNSA in the germline V gene. The V end lost 5 bases, the J end lost 4 bases, and 20 bases lay between the germline ends. The CDR3 has 16 amino acids. DNA of the CDR3: TGTGCCAGCAGCACGACCCGAGGGGCGATAGGAGAGACCCAGTACTTC. Its protein is CASSTTRGAIGETQYF.

In its sample, this clonotype was seen a few times. V is TRBV10-2 and J is TRBJ2-5; D possibly corresponds to TRBD2 (5 bases). V was shortened by 10 bases and J by 7 bases, with 10 bases between the two germline ends. The CDR3 consists of 10 residues. Germline CDR1 and CDR2: WSHSY and SAAADI. CDR3 in amino acids: CATGETTQYF. The CDR3 DNA follows: TGCGCCACCGGGGAAACGACCCAGTACTTC.

This clonotype has at least ten counts. The chain links TRBV18 to TRBJ1-1, with D unclear. The germline gives CDR1 KGHSH, CDR2 LQKENI. Trimming shortened V by 0 bases and J by 3 bases, and 8 bases separated the two germline ends. The CDR3 extends over 14 amino acids. CDR3: CASSPPAMHTEAFF. The CDR3 DNA sequence: TGTGCCAGCTCACCACCCGCGATGCACACTGAAGCTTTCTTT.

This clonotype has at least ten counts. This chain links TRBV5-1 with TRBJ1-1; D is perhaps TRBD1 (5 bases). Trimming took 4 bases from V and 7 from J, leaving 14 bases between them. CDR1 is SGHRS and CDR2 is YFSETQ in the germline V gene. There are 13 residues in the CDR3. CDR3 bases: TGCGCCAGCAGCACCTCTGACAGCGTTGAAGCTTTCTTT. It is translated as CASSTSDSVEAFF.

The chain has TRBV7-6 and TRBJ1-1; 7 nucleotides agree with TRBD1. Trimming took 5 bases from V and 4 from J; bases not matched to a gene: 4. In germline, CDR1 is SGHVS, CDR2 FNYEAQ. The CDR3 sequence is 13 residues long. The CDR3 loop reads CASSARTGTEAFF. The CDR3 DNA follows: TGTGCCAGCAGCGCTAGGACAGGCACTGAAGCTTTCTTT.

This clonotype was recorded many times. The V and J genes are TRBV7-9 and TRBJ1-1, with a weak D call TRBD1 (6 bases). The CDR3 length is 17 residues. V lost 1 base, J lost 1 base, and 16 bases lay in between. The germline CDR1 and CDR2 sequences are SEHNR and FQNEAQ (reference sequence). Here the CDR3 reads CASSLGEGEIGNTEAFF. CDR3 in DNA: TGTGCCAGCAGCTTAGGGGAGGGGGAGATAGGGAACACTGAAGCTTTCTTT.

This clonotype occurred many times. The rearrangement uses TRBV6-5 and TRBJ1-5; 7 bases agree with TRBD1. Germline CDR1 and CDR2: MNHEY and SVGAGI. The CDR3 runs to 14 residues. V was pared by 2 bases and J by 6 bases, with 4 bases of the junction left unmatched. DNA of the CDR3: TGTGCCAGCAGTTACAGGGGGCCGGCTCAGCCCCAGCATTTT. Its protein is CASSYRGPAQPQHF.

This clonotype was detected ten times or more. CDR3 sequence (DNA): TGTGCCAGCAGCTTAGATTCACGCGAAGCTTTCTTT. Translation gives CASSLDSREAFF. The chain joins TRBV7-2 to TRBJ1-1; D is ambiguous. The germline gives CDR1 SGHTA, CDR2 FQGNSA. This CDR3 is built from 12 residues. The V and J ends lost 1 base and 8 bases respectively, with 8 bases between them.